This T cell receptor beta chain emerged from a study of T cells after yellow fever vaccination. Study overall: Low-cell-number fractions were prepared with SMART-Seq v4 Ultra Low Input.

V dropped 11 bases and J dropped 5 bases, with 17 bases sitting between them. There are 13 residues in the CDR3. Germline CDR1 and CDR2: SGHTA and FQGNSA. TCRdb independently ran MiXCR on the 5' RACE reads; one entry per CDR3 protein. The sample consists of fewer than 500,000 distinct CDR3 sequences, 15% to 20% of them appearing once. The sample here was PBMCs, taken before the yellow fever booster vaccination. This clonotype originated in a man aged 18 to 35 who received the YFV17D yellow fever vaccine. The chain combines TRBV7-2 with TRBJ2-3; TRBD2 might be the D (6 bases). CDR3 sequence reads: CASKAAGIDTQYF. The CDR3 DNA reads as TGTGCCTCCAAGGCTGCGGGGATAGATACGCAGTATTTT.